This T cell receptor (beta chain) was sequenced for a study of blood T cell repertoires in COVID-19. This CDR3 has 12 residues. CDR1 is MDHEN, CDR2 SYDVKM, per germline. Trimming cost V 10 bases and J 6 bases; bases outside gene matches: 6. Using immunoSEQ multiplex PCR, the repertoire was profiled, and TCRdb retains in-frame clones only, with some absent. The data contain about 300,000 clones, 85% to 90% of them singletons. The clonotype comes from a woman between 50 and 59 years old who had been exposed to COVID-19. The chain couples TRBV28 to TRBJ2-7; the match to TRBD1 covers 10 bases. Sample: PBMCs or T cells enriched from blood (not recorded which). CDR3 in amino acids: CATRQGAGEQYF. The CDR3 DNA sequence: TGTGCCACCAGACAGGGGGCAGGCGAGCAGTACTTC.